This T cell receptor beta chain emerged from a study of blood T cell repertoires in COVID-19. As for the study in general: Sources were T cells, B-cell-depleted T cells, or PBMCs; the material itself was cDNA or gDNA.

Study processing details: Estimates of nucleated cell counts were drawn from the amplification of reference gene primers. The table came from immunoSEQ multiplex PCR; TCRdb's copy has only in-frame clones and leaves some out. For V, J and clone size, that table is used; D and trimming come from the DNA. The profile covers roughly 390,000 clones, with 75% to 90% appearing a single time and approximately 3.7% taken by the ten largest. The count of this clone is one. Germline V gene sequence: CDR1 SEHNR, CDR2 FQNEAQ (reference sequence). V lost 3 bases to trimming and J lost 7 bases; unmatched junction nucleotides: 4. The CDR3 totals 15 residues.

Sequenced material: peripheral blood. This clonotype was obtained from a young woman with acute or convalescent COVID-19. This chain connects TRBV7-9 to TRBJ2-1, with TRBD1 matching over 12 bases. This CDR3 reads CASSLGQGAWNEQFF. The CDR3 nucleotides read TGTGCCAGCAGCTTGGGACAGGGGGCTTGGAATGAGCAGTTCTTC.